The source of this T cell receptor (beta chain) is a study of blood T cell repertoires in COVID-19. Across the study: Collection of acute and convalescent COVID-19 samples took place in the United States, Italy and Spain.

Per the study methods: Amplification of reference gene primers provided the estimated nucleated cell counts. Using immunoSEQ multiplex PCR, the repertoire was profiled, and TCRdb retains in-frame clones only, with some absent. V and J calls plus clone size are reproduced from that table; the DNA served to infer D and trimming. This sample has 35,000 to 45,000 clones, with roughly 90% found just once. Between the trimmed V and J ends, which lost 1 base and 6 bases, there was a span of 15 bases. The CDR3 is 16 residues long. Germline lookup yields CDR1 MGHRA and CDR2 YSYEKL. The sequence came from a human donor in a cohort sampled during active COVID-19. The chain uses TRBV4-1 and TRBJ2-2; D is ambiguous. The specimen was peripheral blood. CDR3 in amino acids: CASSQVPGLGAGELFF. CDR3 DNA sequence: TGCGCCAGCAGCCAAGTTCCAGGCCTTGGTGCCGGGGAGCTGTTTTTT.